The T cell receptor beta chain under discussion was sequenced for a study of control samples from healthy donors and cancer patients. Sequenced by immunoSEQ multiplex PCR; TCRdb stores in-frame clones only, minus some. The data show about 140,000 clones, roughly nine tenths seen once. V was pared by 5 bases and J by 4 bases, with 10 bases of the junction left unmatched. Germline V gene data show CDR1 as PRHDT and CDR2 as FYEKMQ (reference sequence). CDR3 size: 16 residues. V gene TRBV13 combines with J gene TRBJ1-1; TRBD1 agrees at 10 bases. Specimen: blood. The source is a man between 18 and 29 years old in good health. The CDR3 DNA is TGTGCCAGCAGCCAGATGGGACAGGGGCTGGTCACTGAAGCTTTCTTT. This translates into CASSQMGQGLVTEAFF.